This T cell receptor beta chain was recovered during a study of blood T cells in healthy people across ages. A J-beta primer mix and a sample-barcoded 5' primer were used in a second PCR of about 7 to 12 cycles. TCRdb redid the calling of the 5' RACE reads with MiXCR, one entry per CDR3 protein. The table has 600,000 or so distinct CDR3 sequences, under 25% seen once. This clonotype appeared a few times. This receptor was obtained from a man between 65 and 80 years old in good health. The specimen was blood.

Here the CDR3 DNA reads TGTGCCATCAGTGAGTCTGCGGTAGCGGATGAGCAGTTCTTC. Its translation is CAISESAVADEQFF. The J gene is TRBJ2-1, the V gene TRBV10-3, with D perhaps TRBD2 (6 bases). This CDR3 has 14 residues. V was clipped by 0 bases and J by 8 bases, with 11 bases between them. Germline CDR1 ENHRY, CDR2 SYGVKD.